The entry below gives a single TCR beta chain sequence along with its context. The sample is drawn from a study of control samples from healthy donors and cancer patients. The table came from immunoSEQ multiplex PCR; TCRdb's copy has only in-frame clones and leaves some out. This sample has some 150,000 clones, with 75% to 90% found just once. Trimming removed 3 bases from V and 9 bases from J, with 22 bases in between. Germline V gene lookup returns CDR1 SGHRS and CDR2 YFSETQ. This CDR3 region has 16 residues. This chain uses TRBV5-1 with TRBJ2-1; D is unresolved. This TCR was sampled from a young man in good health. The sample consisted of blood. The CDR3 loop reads CASSSGSGPLVSEQFF. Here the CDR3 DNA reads TGCGCCAGCAGCTCCGGTTCCGGCCCCCTTGTAAGTGAGCAGTTCTTC.